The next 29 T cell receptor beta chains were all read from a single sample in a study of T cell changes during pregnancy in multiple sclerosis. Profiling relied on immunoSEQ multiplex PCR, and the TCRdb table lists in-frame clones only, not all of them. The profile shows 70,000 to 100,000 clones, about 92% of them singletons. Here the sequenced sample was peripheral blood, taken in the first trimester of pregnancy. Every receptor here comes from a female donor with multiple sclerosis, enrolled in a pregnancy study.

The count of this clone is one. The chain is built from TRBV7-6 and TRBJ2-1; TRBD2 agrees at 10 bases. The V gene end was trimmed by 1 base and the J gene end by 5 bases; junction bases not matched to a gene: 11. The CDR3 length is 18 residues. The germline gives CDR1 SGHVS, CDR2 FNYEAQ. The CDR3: CASSLGEASGSQDNEQFF. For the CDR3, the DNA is TGTGCCAGCAGCTTAGGGGAGGCTAGCGGGAGCCAAGACAATGAGCAGTTCTTC.

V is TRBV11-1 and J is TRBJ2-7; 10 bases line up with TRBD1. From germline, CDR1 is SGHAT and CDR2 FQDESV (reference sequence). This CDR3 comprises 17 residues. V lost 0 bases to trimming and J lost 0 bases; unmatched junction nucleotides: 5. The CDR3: CASSLATGGLSSYEQYF. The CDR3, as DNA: TGTGCCAGCAGCTTAGCGACAGGGGGCCTTTCCTCCTACGAGCAGTACTTC.

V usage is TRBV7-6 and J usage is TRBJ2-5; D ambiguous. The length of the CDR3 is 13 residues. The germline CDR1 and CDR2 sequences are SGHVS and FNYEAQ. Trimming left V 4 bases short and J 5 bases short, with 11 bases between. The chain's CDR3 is CASSSLTTETQYF. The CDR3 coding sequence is TGTGCCAGCAGCTCTCTTACTACGGAGACCCAGTACTTC.

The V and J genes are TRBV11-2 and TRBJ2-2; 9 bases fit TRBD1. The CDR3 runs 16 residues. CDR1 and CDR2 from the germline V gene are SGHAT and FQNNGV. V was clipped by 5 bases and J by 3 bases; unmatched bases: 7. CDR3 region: CASSRPQGAYTGELFF. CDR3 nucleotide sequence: TGTGCCAGCAGCCGACCACAGGGGGCATACACCGGGGAGCTGTTTTTT.

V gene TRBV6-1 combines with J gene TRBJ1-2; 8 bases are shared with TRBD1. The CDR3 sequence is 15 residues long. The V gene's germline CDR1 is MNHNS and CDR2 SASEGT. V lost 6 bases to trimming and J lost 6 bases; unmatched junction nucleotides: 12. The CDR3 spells CASRLPQGAGNGYTF. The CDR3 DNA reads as TGTGCCAGCAGGCTCCCTCAGGGGGCAGGAAATGGCTACACCTTC.

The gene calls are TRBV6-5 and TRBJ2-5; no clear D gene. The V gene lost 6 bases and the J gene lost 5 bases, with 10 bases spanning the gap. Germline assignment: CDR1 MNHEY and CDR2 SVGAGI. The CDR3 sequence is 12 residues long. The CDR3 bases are TGTGCCAGCAGCCAAGCGTTGGAGACCCAGTACTTC. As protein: CASSQALETQYF.

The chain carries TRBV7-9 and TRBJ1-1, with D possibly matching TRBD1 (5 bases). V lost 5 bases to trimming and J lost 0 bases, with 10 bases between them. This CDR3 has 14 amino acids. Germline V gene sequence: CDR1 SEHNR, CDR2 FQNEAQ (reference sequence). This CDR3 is CASSAGLLNTEAFF. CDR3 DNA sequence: TGTGCCAGCAGCGCGGGACTCCTGAACACTGAAGCTTTCTTT.

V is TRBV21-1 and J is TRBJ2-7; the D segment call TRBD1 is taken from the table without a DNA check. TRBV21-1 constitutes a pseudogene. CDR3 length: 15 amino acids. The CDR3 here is CASSKVVDRPGKQYF. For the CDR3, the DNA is TGTGCCAGCAGCAAGGTAGTCGACAGGCCGGGTAAGCAGTACTTC.

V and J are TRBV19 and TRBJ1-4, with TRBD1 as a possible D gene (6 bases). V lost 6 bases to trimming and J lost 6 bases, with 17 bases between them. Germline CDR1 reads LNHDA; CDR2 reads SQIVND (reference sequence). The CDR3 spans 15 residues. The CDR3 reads CASSSIQGMDEKLFF. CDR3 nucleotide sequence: TGTGCCAGTAGCTCTATACAGGGTATGGATGAAAAACTGTTTTTT.

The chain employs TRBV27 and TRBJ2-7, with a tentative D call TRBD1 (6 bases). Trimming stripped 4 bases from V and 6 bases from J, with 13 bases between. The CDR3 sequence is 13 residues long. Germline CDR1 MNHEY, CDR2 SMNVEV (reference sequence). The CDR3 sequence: CASSSLGGREQYF. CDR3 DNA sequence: TGTGCCAGCAGTTCCCTTGGGGGCCGCGAGCAGTACTTC.

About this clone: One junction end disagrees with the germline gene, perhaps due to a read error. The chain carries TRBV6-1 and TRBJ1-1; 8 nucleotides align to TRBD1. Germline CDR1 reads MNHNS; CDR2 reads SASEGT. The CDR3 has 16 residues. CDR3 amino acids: CASSEFRQGPNPEAFF. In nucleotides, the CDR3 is TGTGCCAGCAGTGAATTCCGACAGGGGCCGAACCCTGAAGCTTTCTTT.

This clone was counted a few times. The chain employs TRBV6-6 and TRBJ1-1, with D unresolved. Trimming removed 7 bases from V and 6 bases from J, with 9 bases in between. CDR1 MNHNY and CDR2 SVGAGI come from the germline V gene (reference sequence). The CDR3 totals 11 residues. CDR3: CASIYGAEAFF. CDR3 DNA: TGTGCCAGCATATACGGGGCTGAAGCTTTCTTT.

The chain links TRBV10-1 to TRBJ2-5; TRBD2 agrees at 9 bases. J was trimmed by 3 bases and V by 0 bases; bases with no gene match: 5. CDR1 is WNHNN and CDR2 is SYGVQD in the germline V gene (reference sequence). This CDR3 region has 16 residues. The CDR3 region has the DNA TGCGCCAGCAGTGAGTCGACGACTAGCGGAAAAGAGACCCAGTACTTC. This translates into CASSESTTSGKETQYF.

This chain's CDR3 is CASSSDRGLTDTQYF. CDR3 in DNA: TGTGCCAGCAGCTCCGACAGGGGGCTCACAGATACGCAGTATTTT. This sequence joins TRBV5-4 and TRBJ2-3; 10 bases are a match to TRBD1. V trimming: 3 bases; J trimming: 2 bases; junction bases outside the gene matches: 3. This CDR3 comprises 15 residues. The V gene's germline CDR1 is SGHNT and CDR2 YYREEE (reference sequence).

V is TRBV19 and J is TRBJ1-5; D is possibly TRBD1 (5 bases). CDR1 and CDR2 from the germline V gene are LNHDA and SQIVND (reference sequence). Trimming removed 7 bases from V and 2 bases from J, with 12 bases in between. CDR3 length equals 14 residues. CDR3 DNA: TGTGCCAGTACCACCTTACAGGGCAATCAGCCCCAGCATTTT. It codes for CASTTLQGNQPQHF. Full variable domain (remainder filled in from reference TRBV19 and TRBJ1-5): DGGITQSPKYLFRKEGQNVTLSCEQNLNHDAMYWYRQDPGQGLRLIYYSQIVNDFQKGDIAEGYSVSREKKESFPLTVTSAQKNPTAFYLCASTTLQGNQPQHFGDGTRLSIL.

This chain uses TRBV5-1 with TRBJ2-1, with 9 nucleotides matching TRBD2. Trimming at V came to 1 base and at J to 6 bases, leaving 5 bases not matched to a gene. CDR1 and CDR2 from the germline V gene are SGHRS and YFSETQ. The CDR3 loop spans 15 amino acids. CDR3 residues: CASSLIAGEGNEQFF. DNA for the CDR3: TGCGCCAGCAGCTTGATAGCGGGAGAAGGCAATGAGCAGTTCTTC. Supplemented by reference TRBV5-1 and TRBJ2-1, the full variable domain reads KAGVTQTPRYLIKTRGQQVTLSCSPISGHRSVSWYQQTPGQGLQFLFEYFSETQRNKGNFPGRFSGRQFSNSRSEMNVSTLELGDSALYLCASSLIAGEGNEQFFGPGTRLTVL.

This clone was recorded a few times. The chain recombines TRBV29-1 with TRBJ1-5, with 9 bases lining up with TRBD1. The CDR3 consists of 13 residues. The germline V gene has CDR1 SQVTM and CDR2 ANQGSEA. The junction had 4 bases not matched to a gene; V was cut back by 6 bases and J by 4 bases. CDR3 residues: CSVQTGGNQPQHF. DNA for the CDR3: TGCAGCGTCCAGACAGGGGGGAATCAGCCCCAGCATTTT.

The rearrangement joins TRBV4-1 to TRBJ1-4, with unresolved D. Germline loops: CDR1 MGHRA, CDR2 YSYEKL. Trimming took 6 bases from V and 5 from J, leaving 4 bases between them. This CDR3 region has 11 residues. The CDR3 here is CASSINEKLFF. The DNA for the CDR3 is TGCGCCAGCAGTATAAATGAAAAACTGTTTTTT.

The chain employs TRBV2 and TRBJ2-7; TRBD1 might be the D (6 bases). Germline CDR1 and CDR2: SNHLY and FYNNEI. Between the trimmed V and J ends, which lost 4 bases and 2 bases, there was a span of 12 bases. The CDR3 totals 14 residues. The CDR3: CASSGVTGTYEQYF. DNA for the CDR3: TGTGCCAGCAGTGGGGTGACAGGTACCTACGAGCAGTACTTC.

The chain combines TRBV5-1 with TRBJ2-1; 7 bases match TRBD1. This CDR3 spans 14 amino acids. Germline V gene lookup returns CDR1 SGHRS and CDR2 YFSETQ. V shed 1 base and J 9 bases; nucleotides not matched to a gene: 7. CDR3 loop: CASSLNRGDGEQFF. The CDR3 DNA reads TGCGCCAGCAGCTTGAACAGGGGAGACGGTGAGCAGTTCTTC.

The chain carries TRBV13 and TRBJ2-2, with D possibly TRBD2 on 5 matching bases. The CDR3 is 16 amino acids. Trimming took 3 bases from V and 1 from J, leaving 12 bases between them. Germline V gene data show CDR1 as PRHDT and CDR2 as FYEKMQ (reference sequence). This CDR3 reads CASSLAVARNTGELFF. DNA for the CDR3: TGTGCCAGCAGCTTGGCGGTAGCGAGGAACACCGGGGAGCTGTTTTTT.

Here the CDR3 reads CASSEAGLGTEQFF. CDR3 DNA sequence: TGTGCCAGCAGTGAGGCGGGACTGGGCACTGAGCAGTTCTTC. The chain links TRBV2 to TRBJ2-1, with D tentatively TRBD2 (6 bases). Between the trimmed V and J ends, which lost 3 bases and 9 bases, there was a span of 15 bases. Germline values: CDR1 SNHLY, CDR2 FYNNEI. The CDR3 loop spans 14 amino acids.

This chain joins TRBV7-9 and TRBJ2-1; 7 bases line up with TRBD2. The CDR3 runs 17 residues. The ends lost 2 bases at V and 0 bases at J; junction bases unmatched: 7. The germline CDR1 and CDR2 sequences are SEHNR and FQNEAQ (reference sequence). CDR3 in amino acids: CASSLTLAAYSYNEQFF. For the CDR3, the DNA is TGTGCCAGCAGCTTAACGCTAGCGGCTTACTCCTACAATGAGCAGTTCTTC.

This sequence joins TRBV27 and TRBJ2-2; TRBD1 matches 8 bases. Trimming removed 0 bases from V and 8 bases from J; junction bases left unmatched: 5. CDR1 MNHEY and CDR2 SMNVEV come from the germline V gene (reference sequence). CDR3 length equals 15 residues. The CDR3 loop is CASSLSQGARGELFF. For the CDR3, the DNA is TGTGCCAGCAGTTTATCGCAGGGGGCGCGAGGGGAGCTGTTTTTT.

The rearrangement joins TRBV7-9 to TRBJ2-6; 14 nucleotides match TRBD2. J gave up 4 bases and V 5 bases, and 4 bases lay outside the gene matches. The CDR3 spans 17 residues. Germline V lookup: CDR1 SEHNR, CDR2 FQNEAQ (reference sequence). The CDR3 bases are TGTGCCAGCAGCACGGGACTAGCGGGAGCCGGGGCCAACGTCCTGACTTTC. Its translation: CASSTGLAGAGANVLTF.

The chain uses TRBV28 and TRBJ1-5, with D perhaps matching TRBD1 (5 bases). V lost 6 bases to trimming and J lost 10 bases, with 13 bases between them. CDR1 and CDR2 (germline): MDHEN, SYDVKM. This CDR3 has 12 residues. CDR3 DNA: TGTGCCAGCAGCCCACCAGGGATTCCCCAGCATTTT. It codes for CASSPPGIPQHF.

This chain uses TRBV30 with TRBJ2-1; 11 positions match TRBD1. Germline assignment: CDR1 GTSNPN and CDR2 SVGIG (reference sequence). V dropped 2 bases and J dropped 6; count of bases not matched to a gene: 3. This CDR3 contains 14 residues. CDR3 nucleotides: TGTGCCTGGAGTAAGGGACAGGGGGTCAATGAGCAGTTCTTC. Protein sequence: CAWSKGQGVNEQFF.

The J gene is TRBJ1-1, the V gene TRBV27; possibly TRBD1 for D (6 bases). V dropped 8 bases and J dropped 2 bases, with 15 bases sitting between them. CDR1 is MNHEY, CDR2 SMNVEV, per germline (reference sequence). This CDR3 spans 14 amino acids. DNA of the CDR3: TGTGCCAGCCGAAACTCAGGGGTCAACACTGAAGCTTTCTTT. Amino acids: CASRNSGVNTEAFF.

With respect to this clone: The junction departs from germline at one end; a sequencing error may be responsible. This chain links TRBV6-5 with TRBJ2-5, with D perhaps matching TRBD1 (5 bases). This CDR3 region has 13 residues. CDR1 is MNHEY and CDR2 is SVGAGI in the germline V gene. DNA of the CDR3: TGTGCCAGCAACAGTCTGGGGCAAGAGGCCCAGTACTTC. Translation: CASNSLGQEAQYF.